These 11 T cell receptor beta chains were sequenced from one sample in a study of cytomegalovirus exposure and HLA in healthy donors. Primers: 60 Vbeta forward and 13 Jbeta reverse. TCRdb keeps only in-frame clones here, not all; method: immunoSEQ multiplex PCR. Its listing shows about 200,000 clones. Sequences were obtained from PBMCs. These receptors came from a girl aged 2-9 years in good health and CMV-seropositive.

In DNA form, the CDR3 reads TGTGCCACCTTTGAGGAAGGATACTATGGCTACACCTTC. Encoded protein: CATFEEGYYGYTF. The chain employs TRBV6-1 and TRBJ1-2; D remains ambiguous. Germline loops: CDR1 MNHNS, CDR2 SASEGT. This CDR3 is built from 13 residues. Trimming pared 10 bases from V and 3 bases from J, leaving 15 bases between.

The chain recombines TRBV7-2 with TRBJ2-3, with TRBD2 identical over 8 bases. Germline V gives CDR1 SGHTA, CDR2 FQGNSA. The CDR3 has 18 amino acids. Losses at the gene ends were 1 base for V and 3 bases for J; bases not matched to a gene: 12. In DNA form, the CDR3 reads TGTGCCAGCAGCTTAGTAATGGGAGCGGGAGTTGGGACAGATACGCAGTATTTT. This translates into CASSLVMGAGVGTDTQYF.

This chain links TRBV7-3 with TRBJ2-7, with D possibly matching TRBD1 (6 bases). Germline V lookup: CDR1 SGHTA, CDR2 FQGTGA. V lost 4 bases and J 2 bases, leaving 18 bases between the germline ends. There are 16 residues in the CDR3. The CDR3 reads CASSSQGSGLPYEQYF. The CDR3, as DNA: TGTGCCAGCAGCTCACAGGGCTCCGGTCTTCCCTACGAGCAGTACTTC.

The J gene is TRBJ2-1, the V gene TRBV28; 12 bases fit TRBD2. The germline CDR1 and CDR2 sequences are MDHEN and SYDVKM. CDR3 length: 15 residues. Trimming cost V 6 bases and J 7 bases; bases outside gene matches: 7. The DNA of the CDR3 is TGTGCCAGCAGAGCCCTAGCGGGAGGGACGAATGAGCAGTTCTTC. Translating gives CASRALAGGTNEQFF.

The chain recombines TRBV6-5 with TRBJ2-2, with 8 bases aligning to TRBD2. V trimming: 0 bases; J trimming: 4 bases; junction bases outside the gene matches: 1. Germline-derived CDR1 and CDR2 are MNHEY and SVGAGI. The length of the CDR3 is 15 residues. The CDR3 coding sequence is TGTGCCAGCAGTTACTCGACTAGCGTCACCGGGGAGCTGTTTTTT. Its protein is CASSYSTSVTGELFF.

V and J are TRBV7-2 and TRBJ2-7; TRBD2 is a possible D gene (5 bases). The CDR3 is made up of 14 amino acids. V lost 3 bases to trimming and J lost 0 bases, with 9 bases between them. CDR1 is SGHTA and CDR2 is FQGNSA in the germline V gene. This chain's CDR3 is CASSFGRASYEQYF. The CDR3, as DNA: TGTGCCAGCAGCTTCGGGCGGGCCTCCTACGAGCAGTACTTC.

The gene calls are TRBV6-5 and TRBJ2-3; 8 bases agree with TRBD1. Trimming cost V 4 bases and J 2 bases; bases outside gene matches: 8. Germline CDR1 and CDR2: MNHEY and SVGAGI. This CDR3 has 16 residues. CDR3 residues: CASSFNRGLSTDTQYF. The CDR3 region has the DNA TGTGCCAGCAGTTTTAACAGGGGGTTGTCCACAGATACGCAGTATTTT.

V and J are TRBV10-1 and TRBJ2-7, with 8 nucleotides matching TRBD2. The CDR3 is 13 amino acids. V lost 2 bases, J lost 7 bases, and 4 bases stayed unmatched. Per the germline V gene, CDR1 is WNHNN and CDR2 is SYGVQD (reference sequence). The CDR3 loop reads CASSEGTSREQYF. The CDR3 DNA reads as TGCGCCAGCAGTGAGGGGACTAGTCGGGAGCAGTACTTC.

This chain links TRBV7-6 with TRBJ2-5, with 7 nucleotides matching TRBD1. The end of the DNA aligns better with TRBJ2-7, so the J call may be wrong. The CDR3 length is 14 residues. Germline V gene sequence: CDR1 SGHVS, CDR2 FNYEAQ. In DNA form, the CDR3 reads TGTGCCAGCAGCTTGGGGGACAGCTCCTACGAGCAGTACTTC. This codes for CASSLGDSSYEQYF.

J is TRBJ2-1 and V is TRBV7-2; 10 positions match TRBD2. This CDR3 is built from 15 residues. J was trimmed by 5 bases and V by 5 bases; bases with no gene match: 6. Germline values: CDR1 SGHTA, CDR2 FQGNSA. This CDR3 is CASSPRTSGHNEQFF. In DNA form, the CDR3 reads TGTGCCAGCAGCCCGCGGACTAGCGGTCACAATGAGCAGTTCTTC.

The chain joins TRBV5-1 to TRBJ2-3, with TRBD2 matching over 7 bases. The V and J ends lost 2 bases and 4 bases, in that order; junction bases with no gene match: 10. The CDR3 length is 16 residues. Germline V lookup: CDR1 SGHRS, CDR2 YFSETQ. The CDR3 sequence is CASSFLSGIPADTQYF. The CDR3 bases are TGCGCCAGCAGCTTCCTCAGCGGGATCCCCGCAGATACGCAGTATTTT.